This is a list of T cell receptor beta chains from one sample in a study of T cells in Graves' hyperthyroidism and ophthalmopathy. TCRdb re-derived calls from the multiplex PCR reads in MiXCR, one entry per CDR3 protein. Here the sample spans more than 650,000 distinct CDR3 sequences, about 15% being singletons. Specimen: blood. Receptors originate from a woman under 30 with Graves' hyperthyroidism. Both conserved end residues are part of each CDR3. A D gene is named only where the DNA matches it firmly. For some rows the clone size is stated as once, few or many, or as a class when expanded; others skip it.

v_gene	abundance	d_gene	j_gene	CDR3nt	CDR3aa
TRBV5-1	many	-	TRBJ1-1	TGCGCCAGCAGCTTTGGCGACCCCCCCGCTGAAGCTTTCTTT	CASSFGDPPAEAFF
TRBV11-2	many	-	TRBJ2-2	TGTGCCAGCAGCTTAATGAAGTCAGGTTGGCAAACCGGGGAGCTGTTTTTT	CASSLMKSGWQTGELFF
TRBV19	few	-	TRBJ2-7	TGTGCCAGTAGTATCCGACAGGAAGATATCGAGCAGTACTTC	CASSIRQEDIEQYF
TRBV28	many	TRBD1	TRBJ1-2	TGTGCCAGCAGTTACCCCGGGACAGGGGGCGCGGATGGCTACACCTTC	CASSYPGTGGADGYTF
TRBV7-9	-	-	TRBJ2-5	TGTGCCAGCAGCTCAGGTGGCCGGACCCTGTACCAAGAGACCCAGTACTTC	CASSSGGRTLYQETQYF
TRBV5-4	-	TRBD2	TRBJ2-7	TGTGCCAGCAGCTTTGCAGATTGGGGACTAGCGGCCTACGAGCAGTACTTC	CASSFADWGLAAYEQYF
TRBV27	many	-	TRBJ2-1	TGTGCCAGCAGTTTCATGGACGTCGGTGAGCAGTTCTTC	CASSFMDVGEQFF
TRBV19	many	-	TRBJ1-5	TGTGCCAGTAGTATGCAGGGCAATCAGCCCCAGCATTTT	CASSMQGNQPQHF
TRBV24-1	many	TRBD2	TRBJ2-3	TGTGCCACCAGTGATTTTGGACTAGCGGCCAGCACAGATACGCAGTATTTT	CATSDFGLAASTDTQYF
TRBV10-2	-	TRBD2	TRBJ2-1	TGCGCCAGCAGTGAGGTACTAGCGGGAGACGTCGATGAGCAGTTCTTC	CASSEVLAGDVDEQFF
TRBV20-1	few	TRBD1	TRBJ2-7	TGCCCTTATCTTGAAGGGGGCCACGAGCAGTACTTC	CPYLEGGHEQYF
TRBV2	many	TRBD1	TRBJ1-1	TGTGCCAGCAGTCCTGGGACAGGTTACACTGAAGCTTTCTTT	CASSPGTGYTEAFF
TRBV19	-	-	TRBJ2-1	TGTGCCAGTAGTTCGGAGTTCGATTACTACAATGAGCAGTTCTTC	CASSSEFDYYNEQFF
TRBV12-3/TRBV12-4	many	-	TRBJ2-2	TGTGCCAGCAGTGCAGGCGGCCGTTTGAACACCGGGGAGCTGTTTTTT	CASSAGGRLNTGELFF
TRBV24-1	many	-	TRBJ2-5	TGTGCCACCAGTGATGCCGGCTCGGTCCAAGAGACCCAGTACTTC	CATSDAGSVQETQYF
TRBV18	-	-	TRBJ2-4	TGTGCCAGCTCACCATTGTCGCAGTTAGCCAAAAACATTCAGTACTTC	CASSPLSQLAKNIQYF
TRBV24-1	many	TRBD1	TRBJ1-1	TGTGCCACCAGTCCGGGACAGGGTGTGACTGAAGCTTTCTTT	CATSPGQGVTEAFF
TRBV11-2	many	-	TRBJ1-2	TGTGCCAGCAGCCCAGGACAGCCGAACTATGGCTACACCTTC	CASSPGQPNYGYTF
TRBV6-1	many	TRBD2	TRBJ2-1	TGTGCCAGCAGAGGCCCTACTAGCGGGAGCGACGGTGAGCAGTTCTTC	CASRGPTSGSDGEQFF
TRBV5-4	-	-	TRBJ2-5	TGTGCCAGCAGCTTGGATCGCGGACCCTACCAAGAGACCCAGTACTTC	CASSLDRGPYQETQYF
TRBV30	-	-	TRBJ1-2	TGTGCCTGGAGTACTGGCAGGGCTAACTATGGCTACACCTTC	CAWSTGRANYGYTF
TRBV11-2	many	TRBD1	TRBJ2-7	TGTGCCAGCAGCTTACTACCCGGGACAGCCTCCAACGAGCAGTACTTC	CASSLLPGTASNEQYF
TRBV27	many	-	TRBJ1-2	TGTGCCAGCAGTTCATCTACGGGGAGTTACTATGGCTACACCTTC	CASSSSTGSYYGYTF
TRBV6-1	few	TRBD2	TRBJ2-3	TGTGCCAGCACCCCACCGGGGGGGGAAAGGGGGACGCAGTATTTT	CASTPPGGERGTQYF
TRBV11-3	many	TRBD2	TRBJ2-1	TGTGCCAGCAGCTTAGAGGCTAGGACTAGCGTGCGAACCTACAATGAGCAGTTCTTC	CASSLEARTSVRTYNEQFF
TRBV19	-	-	TRBJ2-5	TGTGCCAGTAGTTTCGGGTTTGGAGAGACCCAGTACTTC	CASSFGFGETQYF
TRBV7-3	-	-	TRBJ2-3	TGTGCCAGCAGCGAGGGGCGTAGCACAGATACGCAGTATTTT	CASSEGRSTDTQYF
TRBV28	many	-	TRBJ1-5	TGTGCCAGCAGTTTCTCTTACCGTACGGATCAGCCCCAGCATTTT	CASSFSYRTDQPQHF
TRBV9	few	-	TRBJ1-1	TGTGCCAGCAGCGGTGGTTACATGAGCACTGAAGCTTTCTTT	CASSGGYMSTEAFF
TRBV28	many	TRBD1	TRBJ1-5	TGTGCCAGCAGTCCAAATACAGGGGGCGGACAGCCCCAGCATTTT	CASSPNTGGGQPQHF
TRBV10-3	many	-	TRBJ1-1	TGTGCCATCAGGGGCCCTGGAGATGTCAACACTGAAGCTTTCTTT	CAIRGPGDVNTEAFF
TRBV18	many	-	TRBJ1-1	TGTGCCAGCTCAACAAACGGATTGAACACTGAAGCTTTCTTT	CASSTNGLNTEAFF
TRBV6-2/TRBV6-3	many	-	TRBJ2-2	TGTGCCAGCAGTTACGGCGTAGGGGCCACCGGGGAGCTGTTTTTT	CASSYGVGATGELFF
TRBV13	many	-	TRBJ2-7	TGTGCCAGCAGCCCCTCCCCGGACTACCCCTACGAGCAGTACTTC	CASSPSPDYPYEQYF
TRBV2	many	TRBD1	TRBJ2-5	TGTGCCAGCAGTGAAGCGAAGGGACAGCAAGAGACCCAGTACTTC	CASSEAKGQQETQYF